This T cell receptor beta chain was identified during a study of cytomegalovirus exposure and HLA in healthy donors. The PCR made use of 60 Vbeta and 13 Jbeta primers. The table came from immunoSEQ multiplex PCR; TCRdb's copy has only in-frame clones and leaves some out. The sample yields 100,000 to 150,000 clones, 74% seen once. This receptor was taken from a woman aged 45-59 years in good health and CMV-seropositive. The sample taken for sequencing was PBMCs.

The CDR3 loop is CASSPGGPANTEAFF. The CDR3 DNA sequence: TGTGCCAGCAGCCCCGGTGGGCCGGCGAACACTGAAGCTTTCTTT. The gene calls are TRBV11-1 and TRBJ1-1; D call uncertain. CDR1 is SGHAT and CDR2 is FQDESV in the germline V gene (reference sequence). Trimming stripped 5 bases from V and 1 base from J, with 14 bases between. CDR3 length equals 15 residues.